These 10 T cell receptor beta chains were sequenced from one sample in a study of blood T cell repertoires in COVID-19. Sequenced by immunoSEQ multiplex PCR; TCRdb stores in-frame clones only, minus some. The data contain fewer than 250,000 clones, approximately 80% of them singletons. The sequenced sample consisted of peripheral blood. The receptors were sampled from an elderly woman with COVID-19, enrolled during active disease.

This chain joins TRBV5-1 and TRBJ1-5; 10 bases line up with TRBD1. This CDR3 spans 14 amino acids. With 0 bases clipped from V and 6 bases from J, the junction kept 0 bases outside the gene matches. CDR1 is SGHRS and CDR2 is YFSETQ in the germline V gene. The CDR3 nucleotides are TGCGCCAGCAGCTTGGGGGACAGGGGTCAGCCCCAGCATTTT. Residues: CASSLGDRGQPQHF. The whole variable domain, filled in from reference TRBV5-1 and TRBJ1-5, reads KAGVTQTPRYLIKTRGQQVTLSCSPISGHRSVSWYQQTPGQGLQFLFEYFSETQRNKGNFPGRFSGRQFSNSRSEMNVSTLELGDSALYLCASSLGDRGQPQHFGDGTRLSIL.

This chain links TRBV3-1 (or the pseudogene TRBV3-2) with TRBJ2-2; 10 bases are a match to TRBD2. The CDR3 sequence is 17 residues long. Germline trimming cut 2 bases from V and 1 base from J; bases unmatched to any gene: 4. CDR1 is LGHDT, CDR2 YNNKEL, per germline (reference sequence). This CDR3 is CASSQPGLARNTGELFF. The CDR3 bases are TGTGCCAGCAGCCAACCGGGACTAGCGCGGAACACCGGGGAGCTGTTTTTT.

CDR3 in DNA: TGTGCCAGCAGCCGACAGGGAATATATGGCTACACCTTC. This encodes CASSRQGIYGYTF. The rearrangement links TRBV5-4 to TRBJ1-2; 7 bases fit TRBD1. V shed 4 bases, J shed 5 bases, and the junction held 5 bases outside the gene matches. The germline V gene encodes CDR1 SGHNT and CDR2 YYREEE (reference sequence). This CDR3 region has 13 residues.

CDR3 in DNA: TGTGCCAGCAGCGCCCCGGGACAGGGTAATGAAAAACTGTTTTTT. Amino acids: CASSAPGQGNEKLFF. J is TRBJ1-4 and V is TRBV28, with 9 bases identical to TRBD1. Germline-derived CDR1 and CDR2 are MDHEN and SYDVKM. The CDR3 extends over 15 amino acids. The junction had 6 bases not matched to a gene; V was cut back by 6 bases and J by 4 bases.

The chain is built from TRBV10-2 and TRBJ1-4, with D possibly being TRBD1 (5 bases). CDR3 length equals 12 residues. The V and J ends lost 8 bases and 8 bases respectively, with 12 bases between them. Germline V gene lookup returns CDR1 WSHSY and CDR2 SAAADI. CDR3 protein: CASGRVGEKLFF. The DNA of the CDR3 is TGCGCCAGCGGCAGGGTCGGGGAAAAACTGTTTTTT.

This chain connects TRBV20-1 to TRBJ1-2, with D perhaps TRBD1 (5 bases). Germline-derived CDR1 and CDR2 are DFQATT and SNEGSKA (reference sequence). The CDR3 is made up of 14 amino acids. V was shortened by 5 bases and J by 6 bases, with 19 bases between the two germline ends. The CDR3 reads CSARARQITHGYTF. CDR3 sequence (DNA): TGCAGTGCTCGTGCCCGACAGATAACTCATGGCTACACCTTC.

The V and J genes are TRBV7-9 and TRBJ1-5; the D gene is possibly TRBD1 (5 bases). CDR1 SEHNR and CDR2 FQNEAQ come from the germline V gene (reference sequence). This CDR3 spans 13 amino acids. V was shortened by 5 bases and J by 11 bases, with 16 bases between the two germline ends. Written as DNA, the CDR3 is TGTGCCAGCAGCCCAGGGTCAATGGTAGCCCAGCATTTT. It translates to CASSPGSMVAQHF.

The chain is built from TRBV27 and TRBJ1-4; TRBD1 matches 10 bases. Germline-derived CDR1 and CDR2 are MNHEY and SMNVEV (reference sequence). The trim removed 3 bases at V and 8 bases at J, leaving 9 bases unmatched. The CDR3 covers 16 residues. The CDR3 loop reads CASSLRLGQGGEKLFF. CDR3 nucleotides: TGTGCCAGCAGTTTGCGGTTAGGACAGGGGGGCGAAAAACTGTTTTTT.

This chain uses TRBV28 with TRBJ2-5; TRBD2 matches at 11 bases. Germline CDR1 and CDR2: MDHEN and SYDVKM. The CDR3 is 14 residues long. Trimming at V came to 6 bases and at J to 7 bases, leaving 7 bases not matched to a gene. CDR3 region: CASRSSGGLRTQYF. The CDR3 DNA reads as TGTGCCAGCAGGTCTAGCGGGGGGCTGAGGACCCAGTACTTC. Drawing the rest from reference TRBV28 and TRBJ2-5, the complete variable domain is DVKVTQSSRYLVKRTGEKVFLECVQDMDHENMFWYRQDPGLGLRLIYFSYDVKMKEKGDIPEGYSVSREKKERFSLILESASTNQTSMYLCASRSSGGLRTQYFGPGTRLLVL.

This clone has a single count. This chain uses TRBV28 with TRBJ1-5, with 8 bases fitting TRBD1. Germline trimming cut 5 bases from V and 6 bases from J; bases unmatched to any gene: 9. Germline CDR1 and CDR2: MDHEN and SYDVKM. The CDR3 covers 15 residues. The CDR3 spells CASSPPGTGAQPQHF. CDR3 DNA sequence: TGTGCCAGCAGTCCCCCCGGGACAGGAGCTCAGCCCCAGCATTTT.